This is a list of T cell receptor beta chains from one sample in a study of shared clonotypes between healthy human individuals. Data came from immunoSEQ multiplex PCR; TCRdb stores just in-frame clones and leaves some out. This table holds fewer than 650,000 clones, over 65% found once. Material for sequencing was PBMCs. The receptors derive from a middle-aged woman in good health. Some clones in this sample may be carry-over from other donors' samples. The CDR3 runs from the conserved cysteine through the conserved F or W. The D gene is left open where the match is weak. Not every row has a clone size; where given, it reads once, few, many or a size class.

>TRBV6-1|TRBJ2-7|NA|NA
CASSEKFYEQYF
TGTGCCAGCAGTGAAAAATTTTACGAGCAGTACTTC
>TRBV18|TRBJ2-3|NA|TRBD2
CASSPLPLAGGQQYF
TGTGCCAGCTCACCACTACCCTTAGCGGGAGGGCAGCAGTATTTT
>TRBV6-1|TRBJ2-5|NA|NA
CASSPGETQYF
TGTGCCAGCAGTCCCGGGGAGACCCAGTACTTC
>TRBV5-6|TRBJ2-7|few|NA
CASSLESRETYEQYF
TGTGCCAGCAGCTTAGAGTCCCGGGAGACTTACGAGCAGTACTTC
>TRBV10-2|TRBJ2-3|NA|NA
CASTRGTDTQYF
TGCGCCAGCACGAGGGGAACAGATACGCAGTATTTT
>TRBV19|TRBJ1-1|few|NA
CASSAPRRHTEAFF
TGTGCCAGTAGTGCGCCTCGCAGGCACACTGAAGCTTTCTTT
>TRBV2|TRBJ2-5|NA|NA
CASKEGSRETQYF
TGTGCCAGCAAGGAGGGCAGCCGAGAGACCCAGTACTTC
>TRBV19|TRBJ1-2|NA|TRBD1
CASSSGQGARGYTF
TGTGCCAGTAGTTCGGGACAGGGGGCGCGTGGCTACACCTTC
>TRBV10-3|TRBJ2-2|NA|TRBD2
CAISELAGEVPHTGELFF
TGTGCCATCAGTGAACTAGCGGGAGAGGTCCCCCACACCGGGGAGCTGTTTTTT
>TRBV19|TRBJ1-1|NA|NA
CASSIDGNTEAFF
TGTGCCAGTAGTATAGACGGAAACACTGAAGCTTTCTTT
>TRBV30|TRBJ1-3|NA|TRBD1
CAWSVGTGAGNTIYF
TGTGCCTGGAGTGTGGGGACAGGGGCTGGAAACACCATATATTTT
>TRBV2|TRBJ2-7|many|TRBD1
CASALYRGQYEQYF
TGTGCCAGCGCCCTCTACAGGGGCCAATACGAGCAGTACTTC
>TRBV10-2|TRBJ2-7|NA|NA
CASRVGRGPYEQYF
TGCGCCAGCAGGGTCGGCAGGGGACCCTACGAGCAGTACTTC
>TRBV5-4|TRBJ1-2|few|NA
CASSLARGQNYGYTF
TGTGCCAGCAGCTTGGCCAGAGGCCAGAACTATGGCTACACCTTC
>TRBV21-1|TRBJ1-1|NA|NA
CASSKTGVSFHEAFF
TGTGCCAGCAGCAAAACAGGGGTGTCGTTTCATGAGGCTTTCTTT
>TRBV6-6|TRBJ2-5|NA|TRBD1
CASSRGQGEGTQYF
TGTGCCAGCAGCCGAGGACAGGGTGAGGGGACCCAGTACTTC
>TRBV29-1|TRBJ1-1|NA|NA
CSVERERAFF
TGCAGCGTTGAAAGAGAGAGGGCTTTCTTT
>TRBV6-4|TRBJ2-1|NA|TRBD2
CASSAGRSGLASGEQFF
TGTGCCAGCAGTGCCGGTCGTTCGGGACTAGCTTCTGGTGAGCAGTTCTTC
>TRBV5-1|TRBJ2-5|once|TRBD2
CASSSGLVGLRGEAQYF
TGCGCCAGCAGCTCCGGACTAGTCGGGCTAAGAGGGGAGGCCCAGTACTTC
>TRBV5-3|TRBJ2-1|NA|TRBD2
CARSLGRLAGTYNEQFF
TGTGCCAGAAGCTTGGGGCGACTAGCGGGGACCTACAATGAGCAGTTCTTC
>TRBV27|TRBJ2-7|once|TRBD2
CASSFSSGPYEQYF
TGTGCCAGCAGTTTCTCTAGCGGACCCTACGAGCAGTACTTC
>TRBV10-3|TRBJ2-1|NA|TRBD2
CAIGLAGSINEQFF
TGTGCCATCGGACTAGCGGGAAGTATCAATGAGCAGTTCTTC
>TRBV15|TRBJ2-2|NA|NA
CATSREQGGTHRGAVF
TGTGCCACCAGCAGAGAGCAGGGGGGAACACACCGGGGAGCTGTTTTT
>TRBV27|TRBJ1-6|NA|NA
CASSWGPGSPLHF
TGTGCCAGCAGTTGGGGCCCCGGTTCACCCCTCCACTTT
>TRBV11-2|TRBJ2-1|NA|NA
CASLSVAEGEQFF
TGTGCCAGCCTCTCGGTAGCCGAGGGTGAGCAGTTCTTC
>TRBV23-1|TRBJ2-7|NA|TRBD1
CASSHHGDRGDEQYF
TGCGCCAGCAGTCATCACGGGGACAGGGGGGACGAGCAGTACTTC
>TRBV28|TRBJ1-2|few|TRBD1
CAIPRTGDGGYGYTF
TGTGCCATCCCCCGGACAGGGGATGGCGGCTATGGCTACACCTTC
>TRBV20-1|TRBJ1-2|NA|NA
CSGSRQSGYTF
TGCAGTGGATCCCGGCAGTCCGGCTACACCTTC
>TRBV7-9|TRBJ2-3|NA|NA
CASSRWRGDTDTQYF
TGTGCCAGCAGCCGGTGGAGAGGGGACACAGATACGCAGTATTTT
>TRBV19|TRBJ2-3|few|NA
CAAGTDTQYF
TGTGCCGCCGGCACAGATACGCAGTATTTT
>TRBV6-6|TRBJ1-2|NA|NA
CASKRGVYYGYTF
TGTGCCAGCAAACGAGGGGTTTACTATGGCTACACCTTC
>TRBV7-6|TRBJ2-5|NA|NA
CASSGLGGLQETQYF
TGTGCCAGCAGCGGCCTTGGGGGGCTCCAAGAGACCCAGTACTTC
>TRBV5-1|TRBJ2-5|few|NA
CASSLSAGEETQYF
TGCGCCAGCAGCTTGTCGGCGGGTGAAGAGACCCAGTACTTC
>TRBV7-3|TRBJ2-7|once|NA
CASSLMKVSSYEQYF
TGTGCCAGCAGCTTAATGAAGGTATCGTCCTACGAGCAGTACTTC
>TRBV28|TRBJ2-7|NA|NA
CASTPDGEVSYEQYF
TGTGCCAGCACCCCGGACGGGGAGGTCTCCTACGAGCAGTACTTC
>TRBV5-1|TRBJ2-7|NA|TRBD2
CASSLEGLAGVNEQYF
TGCGCCAGCAGCTTGGAGGGACTAGCGGGAGTTAACGAGCAGTACTTC
>TRBV7-7|TRBJ2-1|few|TRBD2
CASSLSLAGNSNEQFF
TGTGCTAGCAGCTTAAGTCTAGCGGGAAATTCCAATGAGCAGTTCTTC
>TRBV2|TRBJ1-2|NA|NA
CASIQGSDYGYTF
TGTGCCAGCATCCAGGGGTCGGACTATGGCTACACCTTC
>TRBV21-1|TRBJ2-7|NA|NA
CASSKGASGRAYEQYF
TGTGCCAGCAGCAAAGGGGCTAGCGGGAGAGCATACGAGCAGTACTTC
>TRBV4-2|TRBJ2-4|many|TRBD2
CASSQDSGRVTKNIQYF
TGTGCCAGCAGCCAAGATAGCGGGAGGGTAACCAAAAACATTCAGTACTTC
>TRBV5-1|TRBJ2-5|NA|NA
CASSFALTQETQYF
TGCGCCAGCAGCTTCGCCCTAACACAAGAGACCCAGTACTTC
>TRBV7-9|TRBJ2-3|NA|NA
CASSSALVGTDTQYF
TGTGCCAGCAGCTCAGCTTTGGTTGGCACAGATACGCAGTATTTT
>TRBV10-3|TRBJ1-3|NA|NA
CATRGSSGNTIYF
TGTGCCACGAGAGGGAGCTCTGGAAACACCATATATTTT
>TRBV15|TRBJ1-1|NA|NA
CATSTFRDDTEAFF
TGTGCCACCAGCACGTTCAGGGACGACACTGAAGCTTTCTTT
>TRBV7-2|TRBJ1-2|NA|NA
CASSPVGVRGYTF
TGTGCCAGCAGTCCCGTTGGAGTTCGTGGCTACACCTTC
>TRBV30|TRBJ2-7|NA|NA
CASRPGAGYEQYF
TGTGCCTCTAGGCCAGGGGCTGGCTACGAGCAGTACTTC
>TRBV6-5|TRBJ1-4|once|NA
CASSTTGLWREKLFF
TGTGCCAGCAGTACGACAGGACTTTGGAGAGAAAAACTGTTTTTT
>TRBV7-8|TRBJ1-2|NA|TRBD1
CASSDRRTGGYGYTF
TGTGCCAGCAGCGACCGCCGGACAGGGGGCTATGGCTACACCTTC
>TRBV27|TRBJ1-5|NA|NA
CASTTANQPQHF
TGTGCCAGCACAACAGCAAATCAGCCCCAGCATTTT